These T cell receptor beta chains were read from a single sample in a study of blood T cell repertoires in COVID-19. Method: immunoSEQ multiplex PCR; TCRdb's copy keeps in-frame clones and lacks some. The sample lists around 700,000 clones, about 87% seen once, with roughly 0.25% in the top ten. The sample taken for sequencing was peripheral blood. Source of these receptors: a woman younger than 30 with acute or convalescent COVID-19. The CDR3 runs from the conserved cysteine through the conserved F or W. Fields, in order: J gene, clone size, V gene, CDR3 length, D gene, CDR3 protein, CDR3 DNA. The D gene is left open where the match is weak. Clone size is stated in some rows and not others, as once, few, many or a class when expanded.

j_gene: TRBJ2-7; abundance: -; v_gene: TRBV30; len: 14; d_gene: TRBD2; CDR3aa: CAWSRAGVKVEQYF; CDR3nt: TGTGCCTGGAGCCGAGCGGGGGTTAAGGTTGAGCAGTACTTC
j_gene: TRBJ1-6; abundance: -; v_gene: TRBV4-3; len: 16; d_gene: TRBD1; CDR3aa: CASSQDSFQGGSPLHF; CDR3nt: TGCGCCAGCAGCCAAGACAGTTTTCAGGGGGGTTCACCCCTCCACTTT
j_gene: TRBJ2-7; abundance: -; v_gene: TRBV7-9; len: 13; d_gene: -; CDR3aa: CASSSNQGNEQYF; CDR3nt: TGTGCCAGCAGCTCAAATCAGGGGAACGAGCAGTACTTC
j_gene: TRBJ2-2; abundance: -; v_gene: TRBV2; len: 14; d_gene: TRBD1; CDR3aa: CASILDRGGGELFF; CDR3nt: TGTGCCAGCATCCTCGACAGGGGAGGCGGGGAGCTGTTTTTT
j_gene: TRBJ2-7; abundance: -; v_gene: TRBV11-2; len: 18; d_gene: -; CDR3aa: CASSLDLGGPWGSYEQYF; CDR3nt: TGTGCCAGCAGCTTAGATCTAGGGGGTCCGTGGGGTTCCTACGAGCAGTACTTC
j_gene: TRBJ1-3; abundance: -; v_gene: TRBV5-1; len: 15; d_gene: TRBD1; CDR3aa: CASSPGTGLGNTIYF; CDR3nt: TGCGCCAGCAGCCCCGGGACAGGGTTAGGAAACACCATATATTTT
j_gene: TRBJ2-5; abundance: -; v_gene: TRBV2; len: 15; d_gene: TRBD1; CDR3aa: CASRPEDRNQETQYF; CDR3nt: TGTGCCAGCAGGCCAGAGGACAGGAACCAAGAGACCCAGTACTTC
j_gene: TRBJ1-5; abundance: -; v_gene: TRBV6-1; len: 14; d_gene: TRBD1; CDR3aa: CASSETGGGQPQHF; CDR3nt: TGTGCCAGCAGTGAAACAGGGGGGGGTCAGCCCCAGCATTTT
j_gene: TRBJ2-3; abundance: -; v_gene: TRBV5-6; len: 14; d_gene: TRBD1; CDR3aa: CASSFGTGPDTQYF; CDR3nt: TGTGCCAGCAGCTTTGGGACAGGGCCAGATACGCAGTATTTT
j_gene: TRBJ1-1; abundance: -; v_gene: TRBV12-5; len: 15; d_gene: TRBD1; CDR3aa: CASGDPRQGYTEAFF; CDR3nt: TGTGCTAGTGGTGATCCTCGACAGGGATACACTGAAGCTTTCTTT
j_gene: TRBJ1-1; abundance: -; v_gene: TRBV6-5; len: 15; d_gene: TRBD1; CDR3aa: CASQDGTDMNTEAFF; CDR3nt: TGTGCCAGCCAAGACGGGACAGACATGAACACTGAAGCTTTCTTT
j_gene: TRBJ1-5; abundance: few; v_gene: TRBV2; len: 14; d_gene: -; CDR3aa: CASSGSTANQPQHF; CDR3nt: TGTGCCAGCAGTGGTTCGACAGCAAATCAGCCCCAGCATTTT
j_gene: TRBJ1-4; abundance: -; v_gene: TRBV7-9; len: 16; d_gene: -; CDR3aa: CASSPPDFATNEKLFF; CDR3nt: TGTGCCAGCAGCCCCCCAGACTTCGCAACTAATGAAAAACTGTTTTTT
j_gene: TRBJ1-2; abundance: -; v_gene: TRBV6-5; len: 14; d_gene: -; CDR3aa: CASTLDGGYYGYTF; CDR3nt: TGTGCCAGCACCCTTGACGGAGGATACTATGGCTACACCTTC
j_gene: TRBJ1-2; abundance: -; v_gene: TRBV19; len: 15; d_gene: -; CDR3aa: CASRTGTTLHYGYTF; CDR3nt: TGTGCCAGCAGAACCGGGACAACCCTTCACTATGGCTACACCTTC
j_gene: TRBJ1-2; abundance: -; v_gene: TRBV25-1; len: 13; d_gene: TRBD1; CDR3aa: CASSEYRGYGYTF; CDR3nt: TGTGCCAGCAGTGAATACAGGGGGTATGGCTACACCTTC
j_gene: TRBJ2-7; abundance: -; v_gene: TRBV27; len: 13; d_gene: -; CDR3aa: CASSFGDIYEQYF; CDR3nt: TGTGCCAGCAGTTTCGGTGACATCTACGAGCAGTACTTC
j_gene: TRBJ2-1; abundance: -; v_gene: TRBV27; len: 13; d_gene: -; CDR3aa: CASRQGGVNEQFF; CDR3nt: TGTGCCAGCAGACAGGGAGGGGTGAATGAGCAGTTCTTC
j_gene: TRBJ1-2; abundance: -; v_gene: TRBV18; len: 15; d_gene: -; CDR3aa: CASSLVADTNYGYTF; CDR3nt: TGTGCCAGCTCACTAGTGGCGGATACTAACTATGGCTACACCTTC
j_gene: TRBJ2-7; abundance: -; v_gene: TRBV6-5; len: 14; d_gene: -; CDR3aa: CASRGGNGSYEQYF; CDR3nt: TGTGCCAGCAGGGGGGGAAACGGGAGCTACGAGCAGTACTTC
j_gene: TRBJ2-1; abundance: once; v_gene: TRBV27; len: 18; d_gene: -; CDR3aa: CASTPDGILADSYNEQFF; CDR3nt: TGTGCCAGCACCCCCGACGGAATTTTAGCGGATTCCTACAATGAGCAGTTCTTC
j_gene: TRBJ2-2; abundance: -; v_gene: TRBV6-2/TRBV6-3; len: 13; d_gene: -; CDR3aa: CASSTTDTGELFF; CDR3nt: TGTGCCAGCAGTACGACAGACACCGGGGAGCTGTTTTTT
j_gene: TRBJ2-7; abundance: few; v_gene: TRBV27; len: 15; d_gene: TRBD1; CDR3aa: CASSSTTGPPYEQYF; CDR3nt: TGTGCCAGCAGTTCTACGACAGGGCCACCCTACGAGCAGTACTTC
j_gene: TRBJ1-4; abundance: -; v_gene: TRBV6-4; len: 15; d_gene: TRBD1; CDR3aa: CASSPTGTGREKLFF; CDR3nt: TGTGCCAGCAGTCCCACCGGGACAGGGCGGGAAAAACTGTTTTTT
j_gene: TRBJ1-1; abundance: -; v_gene: TRBV5-4; len: 12; d_gene: -; CDR3aa: CASSLSGAEAFF; CDR3nt: TGTGCCAGCAGCTTATCAGGGGCAGAAGCTTTCTTT
j_gene: TRBJ2-3; abundance: -; v_gene: TRBV21-1; len: 17; d_gene: -; CDR3aa: CASTGTSGGYGADTQYF; CDR3nt: TGTGCCAGCACCGGGACTAGCGGGGGTTATGGGGCAGATACGCAGTATTTT
j_gene: TRBJ1-2; abundance: few; v_gene: TRBV12-3/TRBV12-4; len: 12; d_gene: -; CDR3aa: CASSLGGWGYTF; CDR3nt: TGTGCCAGCAGTTTAGGGGGCTGGGGCTACACCTTC
j_gene: TRBJ2-1; abundance: once; v_gene: TRBV24-1; len: 15; d_gene: TRBD1; CDR3aa: CATSDLDRDYNEQFF; CDR3nt: TGTGCCACCAGTGATCTGGACAGGGACTACAATGAGCAGTTCTTC
j_gene: TRBJ1-1; abundance: once; v_gene: TRBV19; len: 13; d_gene: -; CDR3aa: CASSIVQGAEAFF; CDR3nt: TGTGCCAGTAGTATAGTCCAGGGTGCTGAAGCTTTCTTT
j_gene: TRBJ2-1; abundance: few; v_gene: TRBV6-5; len: 15; d_gene: TRBD2; CDR3aa: CASSSLAGGLNEQFF; CDR3nt: TGTGCCAGCAGCTCTCTAGCGGGGGGCCTCAATGAGCAGTTCTTC
j_gene: TRBJ1-5; abundance: -; v_gene: TRBV7-2; len: 16; d_gene: -; CDR3aa: CASSTRTVFSNQPQHF; CDR3nt: TGTGCCAGCAGCACGAGGACAGTCTTTAGCAATCAGCCCCAGCATTTT
j_gene: TRBJ2-7; abundance: -; v_gene: TRBV10-3; len: 14; d_gene: -; CDR3aa: CAISESRVPYEQYF; CDR3nt: TGTGCCATCAGTGAGTCGAGGGTACCTTACGAGCAGTACTTC
j_gene: TRBJ2-5; abundance: -; v_gene: TRBV5-4; len: 15; d_gene: TRBD1; CDR3aa: CASSSTTGGRETQYF; CDR3nt: TGTGCCAGCAGCTCTACGACAGGGGGCCGAGAGACCCAGTACTTC
j_gene: TRBJ2-5; abundance: -; v_gene: TRBV27; len: 14; d_gene: -; CDR3aa: CASSLSFSGETQYF; CDR3nt: TGTGCCAGCAGCTTATCTTTCTCAGGGGAGACCCAGTACTTC
j_gene: TRBJ2-7; abundance: -; v_gene: TRBV2; len: 15; d_gene: TRBD1; CDR3aa: CASSEDQGAHYEQYF; CDR3nt: TGTGCCAGCAGTGAAGACCAGGGGGCCCACTACGAGCAGTACTTC
j_gene: TRBJ1-1; abundance: -; v_gene: TRBV25-1; len: 13; d_gene: -; CDR3aa: CASSAWGGTEAFF; CDR3nt: TGTGCCAGCAGTGCCTGGGGGGGCACTGAAGCTTTCTTT
j_gene: TRBJ1-1; abundance: -; v_gene: TRBV2; len: 14; d_gene: -; CDR3aa: CASSVLTGNTEAFF; CDR3nt: TGTGCCAGCAGTGTACTCACTGGGAACACTGAAGCTTTCTTT
j_gene: TRBJ1-4; abundance: -; v_gene: TRBV7-9; len: 15; d_gene: -; CDR3aa: CASIPPGAGNEKLFF; CDR3nt: TGTGCCAGCATCCCCCCTGGAGCTGGAAATGAAAAACTGTTTTTT
j_gene: TRBJ2-7; abundance: -; v_gene: TRBV11-2; len: 14; d_gene: -; CDR3aa: CASSWAGGSYEQYF; CDR3nt: TGTGCCAGCAGCTGGGCCGGAGGGTCCTACGAGCAGTACTTC
j_gene: TRBJ1-6; abundance: -; v_gene: TRBV13; len: 15; d_gene: -; CDR3aa: CASSSRPGGDSPLHF; CDR3nt: TGTGCCAGCAGCTCCAGGCCTGGGGGGGATTCACCCCTCCACTTT
j_gene: TRBJ1-1; abundance: -; v_gene: TRBV6-5; len: 13; d_gene: -; CDR3aa: CASSYQVLTEAFF; CDR3nt: TGTGCCAGCAGTTACCAGGTACTCACTGAAGCTTTCTTT
j_gene: TRBJ1-1; abundance: once; v_gene: TRBV5-5; len: 14; d_gene: TRBD1; CDR3aa: CASSQDRAYTEAFF; CDR3nt: TGTGCCAGCAGCCAGGACAGGGCCTACACTGAAGCTTTCTTT
j_gene: TRBJ1-1; abundance: -; v_gene: TRBV11-3; len: 12; d_gene: -; CDR3aa: CASSSRRSEAFF; CDR3nt: TGTGCCAGCAGCTCGAGGAGGTCTGAAGCTTTCTTT
j_gene: TRBJ2-1; abundance: -; v_gene: TRBV11-2; len: 18; d_gene: -; CDR3aa: CASSLESLVVLEFYEQFF; CDR3nt: TGTGCCAGCAGCTTAGAATCCCTAGTCGTTCTTGAATTCTATGAGCAGTTCTTC
j_gene: TRBJ1-1; abundance: -; v_gene: TRBV3-1/TRBV3-2; len: 14; d_gene: -; CDR3aa: CASSQEIWNTEAFF; CDR3nt: TGTGCCAGCAGCCAAGAAATATGGAACACTGAAGCTTTCTTT
j_gene: TRBJ2-1; abundance: once; v_gene: TRBV19; len: 14; d_gene: TRBD2; CDR3aa: CASIRGGSYNEQFF; CDR3nt: TGTGCCAGTATTCGGGGGGGGTCCTACAATGAGCAGTTCTTC
j_gene: TRBJ1-5; abundance: once; v_gene: TRBV3-1/TRBV3-2; len: 14; d_gene: -; CDR3aa: CASSQETGDQPQHF; CDR3nt: TGTGCCAGCAGCCAAGAGACAGGAGATCAGCCCCAGCATTTT
j_gene: TRBJ2-7; abundance: -; v_gene: TRBV2; len: 15; d_gene: -; CDR3aa: CASTWVGTVNYEQYF; CDR3nt: TGTGCCAGCACGTGGGTGGGCACGGTCAATTACGAGCAGTACTTC
j_gene: TRBJ2-5; abundance: once; v_gene: TRBV25-1; len: 15; d_gene: TRBD2; CDR3aa: CASQKGRAYWETQYF; CDR3nt: TGTGCCAGCCAAAAAGGGAGGGCTTACTGGGAGACCCAGTACTTC
j_gene: TRBJ1-3; abundance: -; v_gene: TRBV13; len: 15; d_gene: TRBD1; CDR3aa: CASSFYGDSRNTIYF; CDR3nt: TGTGCCAGCAGCTTCTACGGGGACAGCCGAAACACCATATATTTT
j_gene: TRBJ1-2; abundance: -; v_gene: TRBV9; len: 15; d_gene: -; CDR3aa: CASSVATGGVYGYTF; CDR3nt: TGTGCCAGCAGCGTAGCTACTGGAGGGGTCTATGGCTACACCTTC
j_gene: TRBJ1-5; abundance: -; v_gene: TRBV4-2; len: 13; d_gene: -; CDR3aa: CASSDNSNQPQHF; CDR3nt: TGTGCCAGCAGCGACAATAGCAATCAGCCCCAGCATTTT
j_gene: TRBJ1-1; abundance: -; v_gene: TRBV5-4; len: 14; d_gene: -; CDR3aa: CASTDNGIDTEAFF; CDR3nt: TGTGCCAGCACCGACAACGGGATAGACACTGAAGCTTTCTTT
j_gene: TRBJ2-2; abundance: once; v_gene: TRBV12-5; len: 16; d_gene: -; CDR3aa: CASGLVTGMYTGELFF; CDR3nt: TGTGCTAGTGGTTTGGTAACAGGGATGTACACCGGGGAGCTGTTTTTT
j_gene: TRBJ2-4; abundance: -; v_gene: TRBV18; len: 13; d_gene: -; CDR3aa: CASSPRTADIQYF; CDR3nt: TGTGCCAGCTCACCAAGGACAGCAGACATTCAGTACTTC
j_gene: TRBJ2-7; abundance: -; v_gene: TRBV7-2; len: 14; d_gene: -; CDR3aa: CASSSYDLSYEQYF; CDR3nt: TGTGCCAGCAGCTCCTACGATCTCTCCTACGAGCAGTACTTC